This T cell receptor beta chain was obtained from a study of a mutant IDH1 vaccine in newly diagnosed glioma. Described time point: week 5, during vaccination. Topical imiquimod was applied with each vaccine dose, which held 300 ug of mutant IDH1 20-mer peptide. Concerning this clone itself: As yet, its antigen is unknown.

Here immunoSEQ multiplex PCR was the method, and the copy in TCRdb shows in-frame clones only, minus some. This repertoire shows under 95,000 clones, 90% to 95% found once; its top ten account for 0.56%. The CDR3 totals 17 residues. Per germline, CDR1 SEHNR and CDR2 FQNEAQ (reference sequence). V was clipped by 1 base and J by 2 bases; unmatched bases: 6. This TCR was sampled from a woman aged 45-60 years with glioma. Sample: PBMCs, taken from a glioma patient whose treatment included an IDH1 peptide vaccine. This chain joins TRBV7-9 and TRBJ2-3; 10 bases fit TRBD1. The CDR3 DNA is TGTGCCAGCAGCTTAGGGACAGGGGGTCCCCTCACAGATACGCAGTATTTT. Its protein product is CASSLGTGGPLTDTQYF.